The present TCR beta chain was sequenced within a study of Graves' ophthalmopathy and Graves' hyperthyroidism. Findings and caveats of the study: Sensitivity reached more than 70% and specificity around 76% when the model predicted ophthalmopathy progression.

As the template, RNA transcripts were used to amplify TCR beta CDR3 regions. The workflow started with a first-round RT-PCR run with HTBI primers and then moved on to a second-round multiplex PCR. TCRdb ran MiXCR on the multiplex PCR reads and lists one entry per CDR3 protein. This sample has approximately 45,000 distinct CDR3 sequences, with around half found just once. Clinicians made diagnoses from clinical symptoms, serum thyroxine, TRAb, thyroid ultrasound and orbital computed tomography. From fresh peripheral blood, roughly 11 ml in volume, the PBMCs were obtained. This clonotype was seen repeatedly, ten times or more. The target antigen is unknown. V was clipped by 5 bases and J by 4 bases, with 17 bases between them. Per germline, CDR1 LNHDA and CDR2 SQIVND (reference sequence). The CDR3 is 15 amino acids.

The chain combines TRBV19 with TRBJ1-1; D perhaps matches TRBD1 (6 bases). This TCR was sampled from an adult man with Graves' ophthalmopathy. Sequencing was done on a sample of peripheral blood. This CDR3 is CASSLDVGGGTEAFF. The CDR3 DNA follows: TGTGCCAGTAGTCTCGATGTAGGGGGTGGCACTGAAGCTTTCTTT.